Listed below are T cell receptor beta chains from one sample, sequenced in a study of T cell responses to AZD1222 COVID-19 vaccine. Using immunoSEQ multiplex PCR, the repertoire was profiled, and TCRdb retains in-frame clones only, with some absent. The table records some 150,000 clones, roughly 85% of them present only once. This material consisted of peripheral blood, taken 28 days after the second dose of the MenACWY control vaccine. The receptors shown here come from an adult who received the MenACWY meningococcal vaccine as a control. CDR3s include the opening cysteine and the closing phenylalanine or tryptophan. Fields, in order: V gene, clone size, J gene, D gene, CDR3 length, CDR3 DNA, CDR3 protein. D genes are given only for firm matches. Size tells how often a clone was seen (once, few, many) or the class of an expanded clone, and some rows leave it out.

>TRBV14|NA|TRBJ2-5|NA|15
TGTGCCAGCAGCCAAGGAGTAGTCAGTGGGGAGACCCAGTACTTC
CASSQGVVSGETQYF
>TRBV30|few|TRBJ2-7|NA|12
TGTGCCTGGAGTGTTACAGGGTACGAGCAGTACTTC
CAWSVTGYEQYF
>TRBV12-3/TRBV12-4|NA|TRBJ2-3|NA|12
TGTGCCAGCCAGGGTTACACAGATACGCAGTATTTT
CASQGYTDTQYF
>TRBV15|NA|TRBJ2-3|NA|14
TGTGCCACCAGCAGAGATCGGAGAACAGATACGCAGTATTTT
CATSRDRRTDTQYF
>TRBV5-5|NA|TRBJ1-2|TRBD1|15
TGTGCCAGCAGCTTACGGACAGGGGGCTTCCATGGCTACACCTTC
CASSLRTGGFHGYTF
>TRBV6-2/TRBV6-3|NA|TRBJ2-7|NA|15
TGTGCCAGCAGTTACACTGGGACATTGTCCTACGAGCAGTACTTC
CASSYTGTLSYEQYF
>TRBV7-2|NA|TRBJ2-1|NA|14
TGTGCCAGCAGCTTAGCCGGACAGATCAATGAGCAGTTCTTC
CASSLAGQINEQFF
>TRBV5-4|NA|TRBJ1-2|TRBD1|12
TGTGCCAGCAGCCGCGGACAGGCCGGCTACACCTTC
CASSRGQAGYTF
>TRBV14|NA|TRBJ1-2|TRBD1|13
TGTGCCAGCAGCCAAGCGAGTTTGACAGGGTGGACCTTC
CASSQASLTGWTF
>TRBV3-1/TRBV3-2|NA|TRBJ2-4|TRBD2|15
TGTGCCAGCAGCCATGGACTAGCGGGAGATGCCATTCAGTACTTC
CASSHGLAGDAIQYF
>TRBV19|NA|TRBJ1-2|TRBD1|12
TGTGCCAGTAGGACAGGGTACTATGGCTACACCTTC
CASRTGYYGYTF
>TRBV6-5|NA|TRBJ2-7|NA|12
TGTGCCACTCGGGGGCTGGCCTACGAGCAGTACTTC
CATRGLAYEQYF
>TRBV7-7|NA|TRBJ2-6|TRBD1|18
TGTGCTAGCAGCCAGACAGGGGGAAAAATCTCTGGGGCCAACGTCCTGACTTTC
CASSQTGGKISGANVLTF
>TRBV7-3|NA|TRBJ1-4|NA|14
TGTGCCAGCAGCTTAGGTGCAACTAATGAAAAACTGTTTTTT
CASSLGATNEKLFF
>TRBV5-1|NA|TRBJ2-1|TRBD2|15
TGCGCCAGCAGCCGACTAGCGGGAGGGCCTAATGAGCAGTTCTTC
CASSRLAGGPNEQFF
>TRBV27|NA|TRBJ1-5|TRBD1|16
TGTGCCAGCAGTCCTCTAGGGACAGACTACAATCAGCCCCAGCATTTT
CASSPLGTDYNQPQHF
>TRBV28|NA|TRBJ2-5|NA|11
TGTGCCAGCAGTTTATCGGAGACCCAGTACTTC
CASSLSETQYF
>TRBV6-1|NA|TRBJ1-1|NA|13
TGTGCCAGCAGTGAAGCTCCACGGACAAAAGCTTTCTTT
CASSEAPRTKAFF